This T cell receptor (beta chain) was sequenced for a study of T cell clonotyping in hematopoietic cell transplantation. Study details: Cytoreduction preceded collection of pretransplant recipient samples. Study conclusions and caveats: Pathologically expanded recipient clonotypes increased progressively from day 30 to day 180 as diversity fell. Cells were unsorted, so CD4 and CD8 contributions were not separated.

As regards this clone: What it binds is not known.

Generated by immunoSEQ multiplex PCR, the TCRdb table keeps only in-frame clones and is missing some. The sample lists 46,000 or so clones; more than 75% were seen once. V gave up 0 bases and J gave up 0 bases; unmatched junction bases: 4. CDR1 LGHNA and CDR2 YSLEER come from the germline V gene. The CDR3 has 18 amino acids. Time point reported: recipient sample about 28 days before transplant, after cytoreduction. Recipients were bled about 28 days pretransplant and at posttransplant days 30, 100, 180. The starting material was peripheral blood mononuclear cells, obtained before stem cell transplant. The clonotype originates from a man aged 60 to 69 with biphenotypic leukemia. Some clones in this sample may be carry-over from other donors' samples. This sequence joins TRBV4-3 and TRBJ2-3, with 12 bases aligning to TRBD2. CDR3 in amino acids: CASSQEGLAGPSTDTQYF. The CDR3 nucleotides are TGCGCCAGCAGCCAAGAGGGACTAGCGGGCCCTAGCACAGATACGCAGTATTTT.